The present T cell receptor (beta chain) was sequenced within a study of blood T cell repertoires in COVID-19. The CDR3 runs to 14 residues. V lost 1 base and J lost 4, with 10 bases in between. CDR1 and CDR2 from the germline V gene are KGHSH and LQKENI. Sequencing used immunoSEQ multiplex PCR; TCRdb keeps in-frame clones, though not all of them. The repertoire holds some 400,000 clones, with 90% as singletons. The sequence came from a man in his late teens or twenties with active or convalescent COVID-19. Sequencing input: peripheral blood. The chain employs TRBV18 and TRBJ1-2; D gene uncertain. DNA of the CDR3: TGTGCCAGCTCACCACAGGAGACTTCCTATGGCTACACCTTC. Amino acids: CASSPQETSYGYTF.